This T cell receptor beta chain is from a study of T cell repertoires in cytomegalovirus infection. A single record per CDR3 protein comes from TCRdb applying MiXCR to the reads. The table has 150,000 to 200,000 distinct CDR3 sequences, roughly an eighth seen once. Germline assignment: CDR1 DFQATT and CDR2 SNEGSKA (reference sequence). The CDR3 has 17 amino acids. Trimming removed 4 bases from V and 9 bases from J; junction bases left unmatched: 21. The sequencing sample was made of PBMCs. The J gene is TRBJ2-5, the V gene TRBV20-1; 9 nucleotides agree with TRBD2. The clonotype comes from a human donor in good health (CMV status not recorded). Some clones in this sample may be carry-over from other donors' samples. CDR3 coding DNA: TGCAGTGCTAATCCCGTCGAGCGGGGGGCGTTCACAAGGTCCCAGTACTTC. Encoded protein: CSANPVERGAFTRSQYF.